This passage covers 26 T cell receptor beta chains from one sample sequenced in a study of identical twins. MiXCR was run by TCRdb on the 5' RACE reads, yielding one entry per CDR3 protein. The sample yields hundreds of thousands of distinct CDR3 sequences, roughly 8% seen once. The same specimen was also included in a second study, on yellow fever vaccine responses in identical twins.

Sample: PBMCs. These receptors all come from a woman under 30 in good health.

This clonotype showed up just a few times. The chain employs TRBV29-1 and TRBJ2-2; D is perhaps TRBD1 (7 bases). CDR1 and CDR2 (germline): SQVTM, ANQGSEA. The CDR3 extends over 15 amino acids. The germline V and J ends were trimmed by 0 bases and 2 bases, with 10 bases remaining between them. CDR3 nucleotides: TGCAGCGTTGAAGACAGGGGGGCTAACACCGGGGAGCTGTTTTTT. Its protein is CSVEDRGANTGELFF.

This clonotype occurred many times. This rearrangement joins TRBV14 to TRBJ2-7, with 10 bases lining up with TRBD2. CDR3 size: 16 residues. The germline V gene encodes CDR1 SGHDN and CDR2 FVKESK. The junction had 3 bases not matched to a gene; V was cut back by 1 base and J by 0 bases. The DNA of the CDR3 is TGTGCCAGCAGCCAAGTAGCGGGAGGCCTCTCCTACGAGCAGTACTTC. It translates to CASSQVAGGLSYEQYF.

Here the CDR3 reads CASSPIQGNTIYF. CDR3 coding DNA: TGTGCCAGCAGCCCAATCCAAGGAAACACCATATATTTT. The rearrangement joins TRBV7-2 to TRBJ1-3; D is unresolved. The CDR3 is made up of 13 amino acids. Trimming shortened V by 5 bases and J by 4 bases, and 9 bases separated the two germline ends. Looked up from germline, CDR1 is SGHTA and CDR2 is FQGNSA.

The chain has TRBV9 and TRBJ2-3; D not certain. Trimming left V 2 bases short and J 1 base short, with 8 bases between. This CDR3 contains 14 residues. The V gene's germline CDR1 is SGDLS and CDR2 YYNGEE. The CDR3 reads CASSVGPRTDTQYF. For the CDR3, the DNA is TGTGCCAGCAGCGTCGGACCCCGCACAGATACGCAGTATTTT.

The chain couples TRBV6-5 to TRBJ2-3; 11 bases are a match to TRBD2. This CDR3 contains 18 residues. V lost 2 bases to trimming and J lost 3 bases; unmatched junction nucleotides: 10. Germline values: CDR1 MNHEY, CDR2 SVGAGI. The chain's CDR3 is CASSYPLSSGRLTDTQYF. CDR3 coding DNA: TGTGCCAGCAGTTACCCCCTGTCTAGCGGGAGGTTAACAGATACGCAGTATTTT.

The chain recombines TRBV12-3 or TRBV12-4 with TRBJ2-3, with 11 bases that match TRBD2. V dropped 6 bases and J dropped 0; count of bases not matched to a gene: 2. The CDR3 runs to 15 residues. CDR3: CASRLAGDSTDTQYF. The CDR3 DNA reads TGTGCCAGCAGACTAGCGGGGGATAGCACAGATACGCAGTATTTT.

This clonotype came up a few times. This chain links TRBV9 with TRBJ2-7, with TRBD2 as a possible D gene (6 bases). The V end lost 6 bases, the J end lost 0 bases, and 13 bases lay between the germline ends. Germline V gives CDR1 SGDLS, CDR2 YYNGEE. The CDR3 has 14 amino acids. CDR3 loop: CASNLDGSSYEQYF. CDR3 bases: TGTGCCAGCAACTTAGACGGGAGCTCCTACGAGCAGTACTTC.

This chain connects TRBV4-3 to TRBJ1-2; TRBD1 might be the D (5 bases). V lost 2 bases and J 6 bases, leaving 13 bases between the germline ends. CDR1 LGHNA and CDR2 YSLEER come from the germline V gene. This CDR3 spans 14 amino acids. CDR3 nucleotide sequence: TGCGCCAGCAGCCAAATTGGACTGGGGGATGGCTACACCTTC. Translation: CASSQIGLGDGYTF.

This clonotype was seen more than once but under ten times. This chain uses TRBV6-5 with TRBJ1-4, with D unclear. V gave up 0 bases and J gave up 8 bases, with 10 bases separating them. This CDR3 contains 14 residues. The germline gives CDR1 MNHEY, CDR2 SVGAGI. CDR3: CASSYSKEAEKLFF. In DNA, the CDR3 is TGTGCCAGCAGTTACTCGAAGGAAGCAGAAAAACTGTTTTTT.

DNA of the CDR3: TGTGCCACCTTCAGGGCGGGTAGCGGGGGGGCAGATACGCAGTATTTT. Encoded protein: CATFRAGSGGADTQYF. The gene calls are TRBV6-1 and TRBJ2-3; 11 bases agree with TRBD2. V gave up 10 bases and J gave up 4 bases; unmatched junction bases: 13. Germline V gene data show CDR1 as MNHNS and CDR2 as SASEGT. This CDR3 is built from 16 residues.

J is TRBJ1-2 and V is TRBV6-6; 7 positions match TRBD1. Germline CDR1 is MNHNY and CDR2 is SVGAGI (reference sequence). The J segment lost 6 bases and the V segment lost 8 bases, leaving 9 bases of the junction unmatched. The CDR3 extends over 13 amino acids. CDR3 sequence: CASWDSQSDGYTF. The CDR3 DNA reads TGTGCCAGCTGGGACAGCCAGAGTGATGGCTACACCTTC.

This clonotype came up a few times. V and J are TRBV6-4 and TRBJ2-3, with D hard to call. Looked up from germline, CDR1 is MRHNA and CDR2 is SNTAGT. Trimming took off 0 bases at V and 3 bases at J, with 4 bases between the two ends. The length of the CDR3 is 13 residues. In nucleotides, the CDR3 is TGTGCCAGCAGTGACTCTTTTACAGATACGCAGTATTTT. This codes for CASSDSFTDTQYF.

This clonotype has at least ten counts. The chain couples TRBV28 to TRBJ2-1; D is perhaps TRBD2 (6 bases). The CDR3 covers 14 residues. Germline V CDR1 and CDR2: MDHEN, SYDVKM. With 4 bases removed from V and 7 bases from J, the gap between germline ends came to 14 bases. In DNA, the CDR3 is TGTGCCAGCAGTTCCCGACTAGATAGTAATGAGCAGTTCTTC. Translating it yields CASSSRLDSNEQFF.

The gene calls are TRBV28 and TRBJ2-3, with D perhaps TRBD2 (6 bases). V was trimmed by 7 bases and J by 2 bases, leaving 16 bases between them. This CDR3 is 15 amino acids long. Germline V gene lookup returns CDR1 MDHEN and CDR2 SYDVKM. The DNA for the CDR3 is TGTGCCAGCACCACACCGGGACTTTTCACAGATACGCAGTATTTT. It codes for CASTTPGLFTDTQYF. The entire variable domain, with the rest obtained from reference TRBV28 and TRBJ2-3, is as follows: DVKVTQSSRYLVKRTGEKVFLECVQDMDHENMFWYRQDPGLGLRLIYFSYDVKMKEKGDIPEGYSVSREKKERFSLILESASTNQTSMYLCASTTPGLFTDTQYFGPGTRLTVL.

This clonotype was counted many times. The gene calls are TRBV12-3 or TRBV12-4 and TRBJ1-1; TRBD1 is a possible D gene (6 bases). V shed 6 bases and J shed 4 bases, with 9 bases lying between them. The CDR3 has 12 amino acids. The CDR3 region is CASRQGFTEAFF. The DNA for the CDR3 is TGTGCCAGCAGACAGGGATTCACTGAAGCTTTCTTT.

This CDR3 reads CASSLGQVSREQYF. CDR3 nucleotides: TGCGCCAGCAGCTTGGGACAGGTGTCTCGCGAGCAGTACTTC. The V gene is TRBV5-1, the J gene TRBJ2-7; tentatively, D is TRBD1 (6 bases). Trimming removed 0 bases at V and 6 bases at J, with 13 bases between. This CDR3 has 14 residues. Per the germline V gene, CDR1 is SGHRS and CDR2 is YFSETQ.

The chain recombines TRBV11-3 with TRBJ2-5; 10 bases agree with TRBD1. V lost 3 bases to trimming and J lost 5 bases; unmatched junction nucleotides: 6. Germline V gene sequence: CDR1 SGHNT, CDR2 YENEEA. The CDR3 is 15 amino acids. The CDR3 DNA is TGTGCCAGCAGCTTTGGACAGGGGGATTTGGAGACCCAGTACTTC. The encoded protein is CASSFGQGDLETQYF. The variable domain in full, with the rest retrieved from reference TRBV11-3 and TRBJ2-5, is EAGVVQSPRYKIIEKKQPVAFWCNPISGHNTLYWYLQNLGQGPELLIRYENEEAVDDSQLPKDRFSAERLKGVDSTLKIQPAELGDSAVYLCASSFGQGDLETQYFGPGTRLLVL.

There are a few counts of this clonotype. The chain is built from TRBV20-1 and TRBJ2-3, with D uncertain. Germline CDR1 reads DFQATT; CDR2 reads SNEGSKA (reference sequence). The CDR3 runs to 14 residues. V was shortened by 5 bases and J by 0 bases, with 12 bases between the two germline ends. CDR3 sequence reads: CSAPYPASTDTQYF. CDR3 DNA: TGCAGTGCTCCTTACCCTGCTAGCACAGATACGCAGTATTTT.

At least ten counts were recorded for this clonotype. The chain is built from TRBV29-1 and TRBJ2-5; 13 bases map to TRBD2. The junction had 11 bases not matched to a gene; V was cut back by 0 bases and J by 4 bases. Looked up from germline, CDR1 is SQVTM and CDR2 is ANQGSEA. The CDR3 is 18 residues long. As DNA, the CDR3 is TGCAGCGTTGAAGATCGGTCACTAGCGGGAGGGCTGAGAGAGACCCAGTACTTC. Its translation: CSVEDRSLAGGLRETQYF.

The chain uses TRBV20-1 and TRBJ2-3, with D unresolved. Germline V lookup: CDR1 DFQATT, CDR2 SNEGSKA (reference sequence). The length of the CDR3 is 10 residues. The V and J ends lost 7 bases and 3 bases respectively, with 5 bases between them. CDR3 DNA sequence: TGCAGTGACAGTACAGATACGCAGTATTTT. Protein sequence: CSDSTDTQYF.

The chain employs TRBV9 and TRBJ2-7, with D unresolved. Trimming removed 3 bases from V and 0 bases from J, with 10 bases in between. CDR1 and CDR2 from the germline V gene are SGDLS and YYNGEE. This CDR3 is 14 amino acids long. The CDR3 sequence is CASSGKDGSYEQYF. Here the CDR3 DNA reads TGTGCCAGCAGCGGGAAGGACGGCTCCTACGAGCAGTACTTC. The full variable domain, in which reference TRBV9 and TRBJ2-7 provide the parts outside the CDR3, is DSGVTQTPKHLITATGQRVTLRCSPRSGDLSVYWYQQSLDQGLQFLIQYYNGEERAKGNILERFSAQQFPDLHSELNLSSLELGDSALYFCASSGKDGSYEQYFGPGTRLTVT.

This clonotype was seen more than once but under ten times. The genes are TRBV10-3 and TRBJ2-1; D call uncertain. CDR1 ENHRY and CDR2 SYGVKD come from the germline V gene. CDR3 length: 14 amino acids. Between the trimmed V and J ends, which lost 3 bases and 16 bases, there was a span of 22 bases. The CDR3 bases are TGTGCCATCAGTGACCCAGAAAGGGTCAGTGGTTATTTCTTC. This gives the protein CAISDPERVSGYFF.

In its sample, this clonotype was seen a few times. V and J are TRBV11-1 and TRBJ2-3; 13 nucleotides line up with TRBD2. Germline lookup yields CDR1 SGHAT and CDR2 FQDESV (reference sequence). V shed 5 bases and J 2 bases; nucleotides not matched to a gene: 10. This CDR3 is 18 amino acids long. The CDR3 sequence is CASSETPLAGGVTDTQYF. Here the CDR3 DNA reads TGTGCCAGCAGCGAAACCCCACTAGCGGGGGGGGTCACAGATACGCAGTATTTT.

This clonotype was seen a handful of times. The chain combines TRBV10-3 with TRBJ1-1; D gene ambiguous. The germline V gene encodes CDR1 ENHRY and CDR2 SYGVKD. V was pared by 5 bases and J by 1 base, with 14 bases between. The CDR3 totals 15 residues. CDR3 nucleotide sequence: TGTGCCATCAGTAATAACAGAGGCCAGAACACTGAAGCTTTCTTT. Amino acid sequence: CAISNNRGQNTEAFF.

The CDR3 here is CSARGRDPGNQPQHF. The CDR3 coding sequence is TGCAGTGCTAGAGGCCGGGACCCAGGCAATCAGCCCCAGCATTTT. J is TRBJ1-5 and V is TRBV20-1; a possible D gene is TRBD1 (5 bases). Germline CDR1 is DFQATT and CDR2 is SNEGSKA (reference sequence). This CDR3 contains 15 residues. Trimming shortened V by 1 base and J by 2 bases, and 12 bases separated the two germline ends.

The chain employs TRBV28 and TRBJ2-1; D ambiguous. Per the germline V gene, CDR1 is MDHEN and CDR2 is SYDVKM. Trimming stripped 1 base from V and 5 bases from J, with 6 bases between. This CDR3 spans 13 amino acids. The CDR3 region is CASSLSSNNEQFF. CDR3 coding DNA: TGTGCCAGCAGTTTATCCTCAAACAATGAGCAGTTCTTC. Full variable domain (missing parts from reference TRBV28 and TRBJ2-1): DVKVTQSSRYLVKRTGEKVFLECVQDMDHENMFWYRQDPGLGLRLIYFSYDVKMKEKGDIPEGYSVSREKKERFSLILESASTNQTSMYLCASSLSSNNEQFFGPGTRLTVL.